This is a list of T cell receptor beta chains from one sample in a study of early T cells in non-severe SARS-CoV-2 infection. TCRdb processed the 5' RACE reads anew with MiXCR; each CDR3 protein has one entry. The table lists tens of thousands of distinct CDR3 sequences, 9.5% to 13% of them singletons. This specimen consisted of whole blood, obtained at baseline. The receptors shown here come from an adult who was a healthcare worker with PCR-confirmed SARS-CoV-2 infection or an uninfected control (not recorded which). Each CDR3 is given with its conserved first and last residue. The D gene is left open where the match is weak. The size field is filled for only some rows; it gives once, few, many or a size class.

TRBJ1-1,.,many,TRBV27,CASRLTGYTEAFF,TGTGCCAGCAGGTTGACAGGATACACTGAAGCTTTCTTT
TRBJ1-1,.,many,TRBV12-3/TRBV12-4,CASVADLELFEAFF,TGTGCCAGCGTTGCTGATCTTGAATTATTTGAAGCTTTCTTT
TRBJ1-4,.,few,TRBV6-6,CASGSSGLDEKLFF,TGTGCCAGCGGGTCTTCGGGTTTGGATGAAAAACTGTTTTTT
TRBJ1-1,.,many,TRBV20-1,CSASRGGSEAFF,TGCAGTGCTAGTCGGGGGGGCTCTGAAGCTTTCTTT
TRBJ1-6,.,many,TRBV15,CATSRGGSGNSPLHF,TGTGCCACCAGCAGAGGTGGGAGCGGTAATTCACCCCTCCACTTT
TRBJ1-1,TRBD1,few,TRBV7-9,CASSLKGQGNTEAFF,TGTGCCAGCAGCTTAAAGGGACAGGGGAACACTGAAGCTTTCTTT
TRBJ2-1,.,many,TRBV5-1,CASSFQLGGPSSYNEQFF,TGCGCCAGCAGCTTCCAGTTGGGGGGGCCAAGCTCCTACAATGAGCAGTTCTTC
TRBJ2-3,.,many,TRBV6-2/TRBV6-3,CASSYSLRDFTDTQYF,TGTGCCAGCAGTTACTCTTTGCGGGACTTCACAGATACGCAGTATTTT
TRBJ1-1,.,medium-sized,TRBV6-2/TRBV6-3,CASSYWVNTEAFF,TGTGCCAGCAGTTACTGGGTGAACACTGAAGCTTTCTTT
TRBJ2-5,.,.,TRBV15,CATSRDIKETQYF,TGTGCCACCAGCAGAGACATCAAAGAGACCCAGTACTTC
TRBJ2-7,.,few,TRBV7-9,CASSPRSPGMEQYF,TGTGCCAGCAGCCCCCGTTCGCCGGGAATGGAGCAGTACTTC
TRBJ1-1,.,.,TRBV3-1,CASSQGGRGTFF,TGTGCCAGCAGCCAAGGCGGCAGGGGAACTTTCTTT
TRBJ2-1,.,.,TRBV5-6,CASSLGSYEQFF,TGTGCCAGCAGCTTGGGCTCCTACGAGCAGTTCTTC
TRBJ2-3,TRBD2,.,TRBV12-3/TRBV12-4,CASRPWGTSGGTDTQYF,TGTGCCAGCAGACCCTGGGGGACTAGCGGGGGCACAGATACGCAGTATTTT
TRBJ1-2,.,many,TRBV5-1,CASSLTAGQNYGYTF,TGCGCCAGCAGCTTAACTGCCGGACAGAACTATGGCTACACCTTC
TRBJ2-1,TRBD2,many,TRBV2,CASSGTSGGTVRQFF,TGTGCCAGCAGTGGTACTAGCGGGGGGACGGTCCGGCAGTTCTTC
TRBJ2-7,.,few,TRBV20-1,CSARAPAGARYEQYF,TGCAGTGCTAGAGCACCGGCAGGGGCAAGGTACGAGCAGTACTTC
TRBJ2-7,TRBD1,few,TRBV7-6,CASSLPQSGQEF,TGTGCCAGCAGCTTACCCCAGTCCGGACAGGAATTC
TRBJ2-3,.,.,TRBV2,CASRQEADTQYF,TGTGCCAGCAGACAGGAAGCAGATACGCAGTATTTT
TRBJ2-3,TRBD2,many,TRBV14,CASSQDLAGASTDTQYF,TGTGCCAGCAGCCAAGACCTAGCGGGGGCCTCTACAGATACGCAGTATTTT
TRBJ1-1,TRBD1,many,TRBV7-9,CASSLAPRTGGSEAFF,TGTGCCAGCAGCTTAGCGCCCCGGACAGGGGGCAGTGAAGCTTTCTTT
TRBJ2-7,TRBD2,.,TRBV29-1,CSVEESGQGGYEQYF,TGCAGCGTTGAAGAGAGTGGCCAGGGAGGGTACGAGCAGTACTTC
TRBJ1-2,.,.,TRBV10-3,CAISGQGQLNYGYTF,TGTGCCATCAGTGGTCAGGGCCAACTTAACTATGGCTACACCTTC
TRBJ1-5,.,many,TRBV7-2,CASSLAGGASQPQHF,TGTGCCAGCAGCTTAGCAGGGGGGGCTAGTCAGCCCCAGCATTTT
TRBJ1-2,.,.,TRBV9,CASSVGDRVLGYTF,TGTGCCAGCAGCGTAGGGGACCGGGTGCTCGGCTACACCTTC
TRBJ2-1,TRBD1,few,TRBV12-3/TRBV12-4,CATKDRDREFF,TGTGCCACAAAGGACCGGGACAGGGAGTTCTTC